A selection of T cell receptor beta chains follows, all from one sample in a study of T cell repertoires in cytomegalovirus infection. TCRdb called the reads again in MiXCR, with one record for every CDR3 protein. This sample has approximately 200,000 distinct CDR3 sequences, with about 30% found just once. Source material: PBMCs. The receptor source for this set is a human donor in good health (CMV status not recorded). Some clones in this sample may be carry-over from other donors' samples. The CDR3 runs from the conserved cysteine through the conserved F or W. The order of the fields is V gene, J gene, D gene, clone size, CDR3 DNA, CDR3 protein. A D gene is named only where the DNA matches it firmly. A row's size may be missing; if present it is once, few, many or a size class.

V gene: TRBV6-1
J gene: TRBJ1-2
D gene: .
clone size: few
CDR3 DNA: TGTGCCAGCAGTGAAAAAGGACATAATTATGGCTACACCTTC
CDR3 protein: CASSEKGHNYGYTF

V gene: TRBV7-2
J gene: TRBJ1-5
D gene: .
clone size: many
CDR3 DNA: TGTGCCAGCAGCGCTTTCTCAGGGTATAGCAATCAGCCCCAGCATTTT
CDR3 protein: CASSAFSGYSNQPQHF

V gene: TRBV4-2
J gene: TRBJ2-5
D gene: .
clone size: few
CDR3 DNA: TGTGCCAGCAGCCAAAAAGGTTGGAACAGGGAAGAAGAGACCCAGTACTTC
CDR3 protein: CASSQKGWNREEETQYF

V gene: TRBV7-8
J gene: TRBJ2-1
D gene: .
clone size: many
CDR3 DNA: TGTGCCAGCAGCTCCACCGGGGGGCGGAATGAGCAGTTCTTC
CDR3 protein: CASSSTGGRNEQFF

V gene: TRBV2
J gene: TRBJ2-1
D gene: .
clone size: many
CDR3 DNA: TGTGCCAGCAGTGAAGATAATAGGGTTGTCAATGAGCAGTTCTTC
CDR3 protein: CASSEDNRVVNEQFF

V gene: TRBV6-5
J gene: TRBJ1-2
D gene: .
clone size: .
CDR3 DNA: TGTGCCAGCAGTCGGACAGCTTCTAACTATGGCTACACCTTC
CDR3 protein: CASSRTASNYGYTF

V gene: TRBV25-1
J gene: TRBJ2-2
D gene: .
clone size: .
CDR3 DNA: TGTGCCAGCAGCCGCCAGGGTACAGCTACCGGGGAGCTGTTTTTT
CDR3 protein: CASSRQGTATGELFF

V gene: TRBV5-1
J gene: TRBJ2-5
D gene: TRBD1
clone size: .
CDR3 DNA: TGCGCCAGCAGCTTTCGGCCTAGGACAGGGCGGTCGGAGACCCAGTACTTC
CDR3 protein: CASSFRPRTGRSETQYF

V gene: TRBV6-5
J gene: TRBJ2-7
D gene: .
clone size: .
CDR3 DNA: TGTGCCAGTAGCCGAGCGGCGACTAATCCCTCCCTCTCCTACGAGCAGTACTTC
CDR3 protein: CASSRAATNPSLSYEQYF

V gene: TRBV9
J gene: TRBJ2-7
D gene: .
clone size: .
CDR3 DNA: TGTGCCAGCAGCGCCGGACTTGGACAGTACGAGCAGTACTTC
CDR3 protein: CASSAGLGQYEQYF

V gene: TRBV15
J gene: TRBJ1-4
D gene: TRBD1
clone size: .
CDR3 DNA: TGTGCCACCAGCAGACTTGGGACAGGCACGATAAATGAAAAACTGTTTTTT
CDR3 protein: CATSRLGTGTINEKLFF

V gene: TRBV12-3/TRBV12-4
J gene: TRBJ1-2
D gene: TRBD1
clone size: .
CDR3 DNA: TGTGCCAGCAATAACGGACAGGTTCGTTTTGGCTCTGGCTACACCTTC
CDR3 protein: CASNNGQVRFGSGYTF

V gene: TRBV7-3
J gene: TRBJ2-3
D gene: .
clone size: few
CDR3 DNA: TGTGCCAGCAGCTTATCCAGCGGAAACACAGATACGCAGTATTTT
CDR3 protein: CASSLSSGNTDTQYF

V gene: TRBV27
J gene: TRBJ1-6
D gene: .
clone size: .
CDR3 DNA: TGTGCCAGCCTCTCTGGGAGCTCACCCCTCCACTTT
CDR3 protein: CASLSGSSPLHF

V gene: TRBV12-3/TRBV12-4
J gene: TRBJ2-6
D gene: TRBD1
clone size: few
CDR3 DNA: TGTGCCAGCAGTCGACAGGGGGCGCCCTCTGGGGCCAACGTCCTGACTTTC
CDR3 protein: CASSRQGAPSGANVLTF

V gene: TRBV2
J gene: TRBJ2-2
D gene: TRBD1
clone size: .
CDR3 DNA: TGTGCCAGCAGTGAAGCCGGGACAGGGAAGGACGGGGAGCTGTTTTTT
CDR3 protein: CASSEAGTGKDGELFF

V gene: TRBV7-2
J gene: TRBJ1-3
D gene: .
clone size: many
CDR3 DNA: TGTGCCAGCAGCTCCCTTGGAAACACCATATATTTT
CDR3 protein: CASSSLGNTIYF

V gene: TRBV29-1
J gene: TRBJ2-5
D gene: .
clone size: few
CDR3 DNA: TGCAGCGTTGAACAGGGCCAAGAGACCCAGTACTTC
CDR3 protein: CSVEQGQETQYF

V gene: TRBV11-2
J gene: TRBJ2-1
D gene: .
clone size: .
CDR3 DNA: TGTGCCAGCAGCGTTCTAGGTGGAGGGAGCTCCTACAATGAGCAGTTCTTC
CDR3 protein: CASSVLGGGSSYNEQFF

V gene: TRBV11-2
J gene: TRBJ2-7
D gene: TRBD1
clone size: .
CDR3 DNA: TGTGCCAGCAGCATCCAGGGGGTAGCTAAGGAGCAGTACTTC
CDR3 protein: CASSIQGVAKEQYF

V gene: TRBV3-1
J gene: TRBJ2-1
D gene: .
clone size: .
CDR3 DNA: TGTGCCAGCAGCGTTTCGGTGGCCACCTTCAATGAGCAGTTCTTC
CDR3 protein: CASSVSVATFNEQFF

V gene: TRBV5-5
J gene: TRBJ1-1
D gene: .
clone size: .
CDR3 DNA: TGTGCCAGCAGCTGGGGTTCGGGAAGGGTGAACACTGAAGCTTTCTTT
CDR3 protein: CASSWGSGRVNTEAFF

V gene: TRBV7-9
J gene: TRBJ1-2
D gene: TRBD1
clone size: few
CDR3 DNA: TGTGCCAGCAGCTCCGCGACAGGGCATAACTATGGCTACACCTTC
CDR3 protein: CASSSATGHNYGYTF

V gene: TRBV12-3/TRBV12-4
J gene: TRBJ2-5
D gene: .
clone size: .
CDR3 DNA: TGTGCCAGCAGTTCTAACTGGGAGACCCAGTACTTC
CDR3 protein: CASSSNWETQYF

V gene: TRBV7-2
J gene: TRBJ1-2
D gene: .
clone size: .
CDR3 DNA: TGTGCCAGCAGCTTAGAGTTCCCAGGGCGAGGCTACACCTTC
CDR3 protein: CASSLEFPGRGYTF

V gene: TRBV7-4
J gene: TRBJ1-5
D gene: .
clone size: once
CDR3 DNA: TGTGCCAGCAGCCCAACAGGGATGGGTCAGCCCCAGCATTTT
CDR3 protein: CASSPTGMGQPQHF

V gene: TRBV10-3
J gene: TRBJ1-3
D gene: .
clone size: many
CDR3 DNA: TGTGCCATCAGGCAGCCCTCTGGAAACACCATATATTTT
CDR3 protein: CAIRQPSGNTIYF

V gene: TRBV7-4
J gene: TRBJ2-7
D gene: .
clone size: .
CDR3 DNA: TGTGCCAGCAGCCCACGAGGGGAGGCTGACTACGAGCAGTACTTC
CDR3 protein: CASSPRGEADYEQYF

V gene: TRBV7-4
J gene: TRBJ1-2
D gene: .
clone size: few
CDR3 DNA: TGTGCCAGCAGCTTAATCGCGTATGGCTACACCTTC
CDR3 protein: CASSLIAYGYTF

V gene: TRBV7-3
J gene: TRBJ2-7
D gene: .
clone size: .
CDR3 DNA: TGTGCCAGCAGCTTGCAGAACGAGCAGTACTTC
CDR3 protein: CASSLQNEQYF

V gene: TRBV10-3
J gene: TRBJ2-3
D gene: TRBD2
clone size: .
CDR3 DNA: TGTGCCATCAGTGAGTCGCGACTAGCAGAGGCAGATACGCAGTATTTT
CDR3 protein: CAISESRLAEADTQYF

V gene: TRBV11-3
J gene: TRBJ2-3
D gene: .
clone size: .
CDR3 DNA: TGTGCCAGCAGCTTTGGCAGCAGGGACACAGATACGCAGTATTTT
CDR3 protein: CASSFGSRDTDTQYF

V gene: TRBV7-6
J gene: TRBJ2-7
D gene: TRBD1
clone size: few
CDR3 DNA: TGTGCCAGCAGCTCCCCCGGGACAGGGTTCGACGAGCAGTACTTC
CDR3 protein: CASSSPGTGFDEQYF

V gene: TRBV5-1
J gene: TRBJ2-5
D gene: .
clone size: few
CDR3 DNA: TGCGCCAGCAGCTTGGGGCAGCTTCAAGAGACCCAGTACTTC
CDR3 protein: CASSLGQLQETQYF

V gene: TRBV4-2
J gene: TRBJ2-3
D gene: .
clone size: many
CDR3 DNA: TGTGCCAGCAGCCAAGATGCTAGCAAGAATACGCAGTATTTT
CDR3 protein: CASSQDASKNTQYF

V gene: TRBV7-2
J gene: TRBJ2-1
D gene: .
clone size: .
CDR3 DNA: TGTGCCAGCAGCTCCAGGTCGACCTCCTACAATGAGCAGTTCTTC
CDR3 protein: CASSSRSTSYNEQFF

V gene: TRBV7-2
J gene: TRBJ2-1
D gene: .
clone size: .
CDR3 DNA: TGTGCCAGCAGCCGGGACACCTACAATGAGCTGTTCTTC
CDR3 protein: CASSRDTYNELFF

V gene: TRBV7-8
J gene: TRBJ1-6
D gene: .
clone size: many
CDR3 DNA: TGTGCCAGCAGCCCGCAGGGTCGCCCCCTCCACTTT
CDR3 protein: CASSPQGRPLHF

V gene: TRBV6-5
J gene: TRBJ2-1
D gene: .
clone size: few
CDR3 DNA: TGTGCCAGCAGTTACTCGAAGGGGAATGAGCAGTTCTTC
CDR3 protein: CASSYSKGNEQFF

V gene: TRBV7-2
J gene: TRBJ2-5
D gene: .
clone size: .
CDR3 DNA: TGTGCCGGCAAGGGGGGGGGCGAAGAGACCCAGTACTTC
CDR3 protein: CAGKGGGEETQYF

V gene: TRBV7-3
J gene: TRBJ2-3
D gene: TRBD1
clone size: few
CDR3 DNA: TGTGCCAGCAGCTCCGCCTTATCCGGGACAGGGGGCACAGATACGCAGTATTTT
CDR3 protein: CASSSALSGTGGTDTQYF

V gene: TRBV9
J gene: TRBJ1-2
D gene: TRBD1
clone size: .
CDR3 DNA: TGTGCCAGCAGCGCAGCCCCGACAGGGGCCATCCCTTTTTATGGCTACACCTTC
CDR3 protein: CASSAAPTGAIPFYGYTF

V gene: TRBV5-4
J gene: TRBJ2-7
D gene: TRBD1
clone size: .
CDR3 DNA: TGTGCCAGCAGCTACGACAGGGCCTACGAGCAGTACTTC
CDR3 protein: CASSYDRAYEQYF

V gene: TRBV20-1
J gene: TRBJ2-3
D gene: TRBD2
clone size: few
CDR3 DNA: TGCAGTGCTAGAGATCCCTGGGAGATAGCGGGACCCGCAGATACGCAGTATTTT
CDR3 protein: CSARDPWEIAGPADTQYF

V gene: TRBV20-1
J gene: TRBJ1-1
D gene: .
clone size: .
CDR3 DNA: TGCAGTGCTAGAGATCTTGGTAATTTCGGAGCTTTCTTT
CDR3 protein: CSARDLGNFGAFF

V gene: TRBV20-1
J gene: TRBJ1-1
D gene: TRBD1
clone size: .
CDR3 DNA: TGCAGTGCTCCTGTGACAGGGAAGATTGAAGCTTTCTTT
CDR3 protein: CSAPVTGKIEAFF

V gene: TRBV2
J gene: TRBJ1-3
D gene: .
clone size: few
CDR3 DNA: TGTGCCAGCAGGGCTCCGGGGACCGCAAACACCATATATTTT
CDR3 protein: CASRAPGTANTIYF

V gene: TRBV12-3/TRBV12-4
J gene: TRBJ2-1
D gene: .
clone size: many
CDR3 DNA: TGTGCCAGCAGTATCCCGGCCCCCCCAGAGCAGTTCTTC
CDR3 protein: CASSIPAPPEQFF